These 8 T cell receptor beta chains share one sample of origin, sequenced in a study of yellow fever vaccine responses in identical twins. Using its own MiXCR run on the RT-PCR reads, TCRdb lists one record per CDR3 protein. The sample contains about 11,000 distinct CDR3 sequences, over 60% of which appear only once. Sequencing used T cells from blood (PBMCs), unsorted or a sorted subset (not recorded which), obtained before or after yellow fever vaccination (not recorded which). The source is a woman between 18 and 29 years old who received the yellow fever vaccine.

The rearrangement uses TRBV28 and TRBJ2-5; 8 bases agree with TRBD1. This CDR3 contains 15 residues. Germline assignment: CDR1 MDHEN and CDR2 SYDVKM. Germline trimming cut 5 bases from V and 5 bases from J; bases unmatched to any gene: 10. The CDR3 sequence: CASSPRTGRRETQYF. The CDR3 nucleotides read TGTGCCAGCAGTCCACGGACAGGGAGGCGGGAGACCCAGTACTTC.

The chain joins TRBV11-2 to TRBJ1-1; TRBD1 agrees at 7 bases. Germline V gene lookup returns CDR1 SGHAT and CDR2 FQNNGV. Germline trimming cut 5 bases from V and 3 bases from J; bases unmatched to any gene: 6. The CDR3 runs to 14 residues. CDR3 sequence: CASSQGVRDTEAFF. CDR3 coding DNA: TGTGCCAGCAGCCAGGGGGTCAGGGACACTGAAGCTTTCTTT.

V gene TRBV11-1 combines with J gene TRBJ2-7; weak D call: TRBD2 (6 bases). Germline CDR1 reads SGHAT; CDR2 reads FQDESV (reference sequence). Trimming removed 5 bases at V and 4 bases at J, with 9 bases between. This CDR3 comprises 12 residues. The CDR3 here is CASSVGGYEQYV. CDR3 nucleotide sequence: TGTGCCAGCAGCGTGGGGGGATACGAGCAGTACGTC.

The V gene is TRBV20-1, the J gene TRBJ1-1; D remains unclear. The CDR3 covers 14 residues. Germline CDR1 is DFQATT and CDR2 is SNEGSKA (reference sequence). V was cut by 0 bases and J by 0 bases, with 8 bases left in between. The CDR3 nucleotides are TGCAGTGCTAGAGATGGCCACTTGAACACTGAAGCTTTCTTT. Its translation: CSARDGHLNTEAFF.

As regards this clonotype: This likely comes from a read error, as the CDR3 has no conserved phenylalanine or tryptophan at its end. The chain is built from TRBV3-1 and TRBJ1-1; the D is unclear. V was trimmed by 0 bases and J by 1 base, leaving 9 bases between them. The CDR3 loop spans 15 amino acids. Per germline, CDR1 LGHDT and CDR2 YNNKEL (reference sequence). As DNA, the CDR3 is TGTGCCAGCAGCCAAGATCCAGGTAGGAACACTGAAGCTTTCTTG. Encoded protein: CASSQDPGRNTEAFL.

The CDR3 sequence: CARPPRNTEAFF. CDR3 in DNA: TGTGCCAGACCTCCCCGGAACACTGAAGCTTTCTTT. This chain joins TRBV28 and TRBJ1-1; D uncertain. The CDR3 totals 12 residues. V dropped 9 bases and J dropped 1 base, with 9 bases sitting between them. Per germline, CDR1 MDHEN and CDR2 SYDVKM.

This rearrangement joins TRBV2 to TRBJ2-7; TRBD1 agrees at 8 bases. This CDR3 is built from 14 residues. Per the germline V gene, CDR1 is SNHLY and CDR2 is FYNNEI. After removal of 4 bases from V and 5 bases from J, the junction contained 7 bases not matched to a gene. This CDR3 reads CASSVQGVIDEQYF. The CDR3 DNA reads as TGTGCCAGCAGTGTACAGGGGGTAATCGACGAGCAGTACTTC.

The chain is built from TRBV7-9 and TRBJ2-3; 7 bases are shared with TRBD1. Germline-derived CDR1 and CDR2 are SEHNR and FQNEAQ (reference sequence). V shed 5 bases, J shed 4 bases, and the junction held 6 bases outside the gene matches. The CDR3 spans 14 residues. This chain's CDR3 is CASSPRDSPDTQYF. CDR3 nucleotide sequence: TGTGCCAGCAGCCCTCGGGACAGCCCAGATACGCAGTATTTT.